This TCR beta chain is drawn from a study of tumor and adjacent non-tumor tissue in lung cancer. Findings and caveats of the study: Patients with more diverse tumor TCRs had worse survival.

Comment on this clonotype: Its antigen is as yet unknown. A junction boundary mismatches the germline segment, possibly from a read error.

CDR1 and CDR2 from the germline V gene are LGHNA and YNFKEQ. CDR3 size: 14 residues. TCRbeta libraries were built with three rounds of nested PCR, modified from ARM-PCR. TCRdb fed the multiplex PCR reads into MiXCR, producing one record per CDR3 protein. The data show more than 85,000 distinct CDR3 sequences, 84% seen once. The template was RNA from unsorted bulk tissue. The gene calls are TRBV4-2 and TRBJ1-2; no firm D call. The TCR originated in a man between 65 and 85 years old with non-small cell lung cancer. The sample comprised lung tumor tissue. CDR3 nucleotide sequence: TGTGCCAGTAGCCAAGACGATACTAACTATGGCTACACCTTC. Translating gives CASSQDDTNYGYTF.